Listed below are T cell receptor beta chains from one sample, sequenced in a study of cytomegalovirus exposure and HLA in healthy donors. Measured with immunoSEQ multiplex PCR; TCRdb has only the in-frame clones, and not every one. The sample includes 150,000 to 200,000 clones, around 83% of them seen just once. The material sequenced was PBMCs. The receptors come from a woman aged 45 to 65 in good health and CMV-seropositive. The CDR3 runs from the conserved cysteine through the conserved F or W. A D gene is named only where the DNA matches it firmly. Clone size is shown for a subset of rows, as once, few, many or a class of expanded clone.

once | - | TRBJ2-2 | TRBV4-1 | CASSPGVTNTGELFF | TGCGCCAGCAGCCCCGGGGTCACGAACACCGGGGAGCTGTTTTTT
once | - | TRBJ1-2 | TRBV7-2 | CASSFTAGGNYGYTF | TGTGCCAGCAGTTTTACCGCAGGAGGGAACTATGGCTACACCTTC
- | - | TRBJ2-2 | TRBV5-5 | CASSLGTASTGELFF | TGTGCCAGCAGCTTGGGGACAGCCTCAACCGGGGAGCTGTTTTTT
once | - | TRBJ2-1 | TRBV5-6 | CASSPDSHSYNEQFF | TGTGCCAGCAGCCCGGACTCTCACTCCTACAATGAGCAGTTCTTC
- | - | TRBJ2-1 | TRBV2 | CASSSTDSYNEQFF | TGTGCCAGCAGTTCAACAGACTCCTACAATGAGCAGTTCTTC
- | - | TRBJ1-6 | TRBV4-3 | CASSQGGASAYNSPLHF | TGCGCCAGCAGCCAAGGTGGAGCCAGCGCCTATAATTCACCCCTCCACTTT
- | TRBD2 | TRBJ2-7 | TRBV10-3 | CAISESQRGSYEQYF | TGTGCCATCAGTGAGTCCCAGCGGGGATCCTACGAGCAGTACTTC
- | TRBD1 | TRBJ2-2 | TRBV10-3 | CAINGQGAGELFF | TGTGCCATCAATGGACAGGGGGCCGGGGAGCTGTTTTTT
- | TRBD1 | TRBJ2-5 | TRBV27 | CASSLQGAPTQYF | TGTGCCAGCAGCCTACAGGGGGCCCCGACCCAGTACTTC
many | TRBD2 | TRBJ2-5 | TRBV5-1 | CASSPGLAGRQETQYF | TGCGCCAGCAGCCCTGGACTAGCGGGGCGCCAAGAGACCCAGTACTTC
- | TRBD2 | TRBJ2-1 | TRBV18 | CASSPPSGGAARFF | TGTGCCAGCTCACCACCTAGCGGGGGGGCCGCGCGGTTCTTC
- | TRBD1 | TRBJ2-2 | TRBV7-9 | CASSFRTGENTGELFF | TGTGCCAGCAGCTTCCGGACAGGGGAGAACACCGGGGAGCTGTTTTTT
- | TRBD1 | TRBJ1-2 | TRBV5-1 | CASSLQQGSYGYTF | TGCGCCAGCAGCCTCCAACAGGGGAGCTATGGCTACACCTTC
- | - | TRBJ2-7 | TRBV6-5 | CASSYSRGAGAYEQYF | TGTGCCAGCAGTTACTCGAGAGGGGCAGGGGCCTACGAGCAGTACTTC
- | TRBD2 | TRBJ2-7 | TRBV11-2 | CASSLDREASRSSYEQYF | TGTGCCAGCAGCTTAGATCGGGAGGCCAGCAGGAGCTCCTACGAGCAGTACTTC
- | TRBD2 | TRBJ2-1 | TRBV7-8 | CASSYSGGAYNEQFF | TGTGCCAGCAGCTACAGCGGGGGGGCCTACAATGAGCAGTTCTTC
- | - | TRBJ2-1 | TRBV18 | CASSPPGGGTYNEQFF | TGTGCCAGCTCACCACCAGGTGGAGGGACCTACAATGAGCAGTTCTTC
- | - | TRBJ2-7 | TRBV4-1 | CASSQAQGQFAYEQYF | TGCGCCAGCAGCCAAGCTCAAGGACAGTTTGCCTACGAGCAGTACTTC
- | - | TRBJ1-4 | TRBV11-2 | CASSLARGIGEKLFF | TGTGCCAGCAGCTTAGCACGGGGAATTGGGGAAAAACTGTTTTTT
- | TRBD2 | TRBJ2-7 | TRBV7-9 | CASSFKGGLADHEQYF | TGTGCCAGCAGCTTTAAAGGGGGACTAGCCGATCACGAGCAGTACTTC
- | TRBD2 | TRBJ2-7 | TRBV7-2 | CASSLAIPGRASGTYEQYF | TGTGCCAGCAGCTTAGCGATTCCTGGGAGGGCTAGCGGGACCTACGAGCAGTACTTC
- | TRBD1 | TRBJ1-4 | TRBV28 | CASSYETGVQEKLFF | TGTGCCAGCAGTTACGAGACAGGGGTTCAGGAAAAACTGTTTTTT
- | - | TRBJ1-6 | TRBV10-3 | CAITTGNSPLHF | TGTGCCATCACTACAGGGAATTCACCCCTCCACTTT
- | TRBD1 | TRBJ1-6 | TRBV27 | CASSLGPPGGGSYNSPLHF | TGTGCCAGCAGTTTAGGGCCACCAGGGGGCGGCTCCTATAATTCACCCCTCCACTTT
- | TRBD1 | TRBJ1-6 | TRBV28 | CASSSLSGQGFNSPLHF | TGTGCCAGCAGTTCCCTCTCGGGACAGGGGTTTAATTCACCCCTCCACTTT
- | - | TRBJ2-5 | TRBV7-6 | CASGHQPQGQETQYF | TGTGCCAGCGGCCACCAGCCCCAGGGTCAAGAGACCCAGTACTTC